The clone carrying this TCR beta chain was recorded only once. Clones were read by immunoSEQ multiplex PCR, and TCRdb kept only the in-frame ones, dropping some. The table records over 50,000 clones, about 92% of them present only once. These data come from a study of T cell changes during pregnancy in multiple sclerosis. CDR1 is LNHNV, CDR2 YYDKDF, per germline (reference sequence). The CDR3 length is 14 residues. Trimming stripped 0 bases from V and 4 bases from J, with 10 bases between. This chain joins TRBV15 and TRBJ2-7; no clear D. The clonotype originates from a female donor with multiple sclerosis, enrolled in a pregnancy study. The material was peripheral blood, obtained in the first trimester of pregnancy. The CDR3 nucleotides are TGTGCCACCAGCAGAGACTTTCAGGATTACGAGCAGTACTTC. Its protein product is CATSRDFQDYEQYF.